These 5 T cell receptor beta chains were sequenced from one sample in a study of shared clonotypes between healthy human individuals. CD8 cells regarded as naive lacked CD45RO, were positively chosen for CCR7, and omitted terminally differentiated effector memory CD45RA+ cells. Produced via immunoSEQ multiplex PCR; TCRdb's table is partial and in-frame only. The profile covers about 2.1 million clones, with 90% to 95% appearing a single time and about 1.6% taken by the ten largest. The sample taken for sequencing was naive CD8+ T cells from PBMCs. The receptors come from a man aged 18 to 29 in good health. Some clones in this sample may be carry-over from other donors' samples.

The chain uses TRBV7-2 and TRBJ2-5, with 10 bases identical to TRBD2. The germline CDR1 and CDR2 sequences are SGHTA and FQGNSA. The ends lost 3 bases at V and 5 bases at J; junction bases unmatched: 12. There are 17 residues in the CDR3. The CDR3 nucleotides are TGTGCCAGCAGCTTTCGGCCTAGCGGGAGCTGGTGGGAGACCCAGTACTTC. It translates to CASSFRPSGSWWETQYF.

The V and J genes are TRBV7-9 and TRBJ2-7; 10 bases map to TRBD1. Germline-derived CDR1 and CDR2 are SEHNR and FQNEAQ (reference sequence). This CDR3 region has 15 residues. The V and J ends lost 7 bases and 4 bases, in that order; junction bases with no gene match: 10. CDR3 bases: TGTGCCAGCAACCGACCCGGGACAGGGGTGTACGAGCAGTACTTC. The encoded protein is CASNRPGTGVYEQYF.

The table lists this clone with a few counts. The same CDR3 also results from other DNA sequences found in this sample. V is TRBV27 and J is TRBJ1-5; D not resolved. With 2 bases removed from V and 3 bases from J, the gap between germline ends came to 8 bases. In germline, CDR1 is MNHEY, CDR2 SMNVEV (reference sequence). The CDR3 is 14 residues long. The CDR3: CASSLRGPNQPQHF. CDR3 DNA sequence: TGTGCCAGCAGTTTACGAGGTCCCAATCAGCCCCAGCATTTT.

This chain joins TRBV7-3 and TRBJ2-6; weak D call: TRBD1 (5 bases). V lost 1 base, J lost 0 bases, and 13 bases lay in between. The CDR3 spans 18 residues. The germline V gene has CDR1 SGHTA and CDR2 FQGTGA. CDR3 DNA: TGTGCCAGCAGCTTAATGGGGCAGGCCAGCTCTGGGGCCAACGTCCTGACTTTC. Its translation: CASSLMGQASSGANVLTF.

The rearrangement joins TRBV6-1 to TRBJ1-1; no clear D gene. Germline CDR1 and CDR2: MNHNS and SASEGT. V lost 3 bases and J 7 bases, leaving 12 bases between the germline ends. This CDR3 contains 13 residues. Written as DNA, the CDR3 is TGTGCCAGCAGTGATGTCGCCGGTAGTGAAGCTTTCTTT. Translation gives CASSDVAGSEAFF.